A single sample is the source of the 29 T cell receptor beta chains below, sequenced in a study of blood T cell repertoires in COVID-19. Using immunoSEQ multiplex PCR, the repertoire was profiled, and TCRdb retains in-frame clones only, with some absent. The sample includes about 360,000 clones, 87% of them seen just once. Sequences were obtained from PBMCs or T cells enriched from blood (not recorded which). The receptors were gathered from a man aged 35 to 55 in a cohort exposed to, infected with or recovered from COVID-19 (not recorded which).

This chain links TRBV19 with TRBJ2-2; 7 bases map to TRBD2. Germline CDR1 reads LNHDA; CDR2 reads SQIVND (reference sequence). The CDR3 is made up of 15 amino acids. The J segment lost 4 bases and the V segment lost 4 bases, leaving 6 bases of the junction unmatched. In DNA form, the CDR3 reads TGTGCCAGTAGTAGAGCTGGGGAGGGCACCGGGGAGCTGTTTTTT. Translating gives CASSRAGEGTGELFF.

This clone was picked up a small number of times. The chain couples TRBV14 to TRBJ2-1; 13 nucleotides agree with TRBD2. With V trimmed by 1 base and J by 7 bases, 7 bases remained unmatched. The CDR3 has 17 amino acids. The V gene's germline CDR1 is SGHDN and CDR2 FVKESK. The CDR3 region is CASSQALLAGGMNEQFF. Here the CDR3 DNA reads TGTGCCAGCAGCCAAGCGTTACTAGCGGGAGGGATGAATGAGCAGTTCTTC. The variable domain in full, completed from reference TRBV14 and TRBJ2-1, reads EAGVTQFPSHSVIEKGQTVTLRCDPISGHDNLYWYRRVMGKEIKFLLHFVKESKQDESGMPNNRFLAERTGGTYSTLKVQPAELEDSGVYFCASSQALLAGGMNEQFFGPGTRLTVL.

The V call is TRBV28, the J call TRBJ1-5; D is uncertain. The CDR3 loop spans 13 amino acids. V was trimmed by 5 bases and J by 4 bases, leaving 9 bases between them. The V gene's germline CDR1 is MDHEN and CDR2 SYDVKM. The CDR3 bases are TGTGCCAGCAGTCAACCCGGGAATCAGCCCCAGCATTTT. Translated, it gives CASSQPGNQPQHF.

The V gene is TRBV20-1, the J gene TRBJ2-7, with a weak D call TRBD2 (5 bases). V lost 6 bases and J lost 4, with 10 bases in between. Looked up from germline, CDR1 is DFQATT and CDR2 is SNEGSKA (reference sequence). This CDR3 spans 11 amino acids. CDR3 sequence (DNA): TGCAGTGCGATTCTAGCTTACGAGCAGTACTTC. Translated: CSAILAYEQYF.

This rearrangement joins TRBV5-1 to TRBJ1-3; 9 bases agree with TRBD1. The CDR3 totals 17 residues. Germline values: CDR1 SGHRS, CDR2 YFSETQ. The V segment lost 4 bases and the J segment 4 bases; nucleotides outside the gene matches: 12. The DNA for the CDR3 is TGCGCCAGCAGCCCCTCCGGGACAGGGTCGAGAGGAAACACCATATATTTT. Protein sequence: CASSPSGTGSRGNTIYF.

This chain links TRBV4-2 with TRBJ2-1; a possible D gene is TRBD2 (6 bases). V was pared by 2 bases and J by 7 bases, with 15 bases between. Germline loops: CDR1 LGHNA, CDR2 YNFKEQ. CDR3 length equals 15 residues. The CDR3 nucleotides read TGTGCCAGCAGCCAAACTACTAGCTTCAGAAATGAGCAGTTCTTC. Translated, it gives CASSQTTSFRNEQFF.

This CDR3 reads CASRRGEGNTEAFF. As DNA, the CDR3 is TGTGCCAGCAGACGGGGAGAGGGGAACACTGAAGCTTTCTTT. V is TRBV3-1 (or the pseudogene TRBV3-2) and J is TRBJ1-1; D call uncertain. CDR1 LGHDT and CDR2 YNNKEL come from the germline V gene (reference sequence). The CDR3 has 14 residues. V lost 6 bases to trimming and J lost 1 base, with 12 bases between them.

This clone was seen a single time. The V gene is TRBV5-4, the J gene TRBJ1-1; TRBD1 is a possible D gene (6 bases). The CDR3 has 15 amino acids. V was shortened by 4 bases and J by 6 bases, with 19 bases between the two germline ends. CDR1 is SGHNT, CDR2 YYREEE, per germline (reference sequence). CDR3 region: CASSRPQGIGSEAFF. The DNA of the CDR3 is TGTGCCAGCAGCCGGCCGCAGGGGATAGGGTCTGAAGCTTTCTTT.

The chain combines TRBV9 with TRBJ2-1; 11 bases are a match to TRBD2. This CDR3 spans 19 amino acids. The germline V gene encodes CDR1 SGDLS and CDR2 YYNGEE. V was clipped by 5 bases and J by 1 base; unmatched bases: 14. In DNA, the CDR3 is TGTGCCAGCAGTCATACGACTAGCGGGGCGTGGGGTTCCTACAATGAGCAGTTCTTC. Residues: CASSHTTSGAWGSYNEQFF.

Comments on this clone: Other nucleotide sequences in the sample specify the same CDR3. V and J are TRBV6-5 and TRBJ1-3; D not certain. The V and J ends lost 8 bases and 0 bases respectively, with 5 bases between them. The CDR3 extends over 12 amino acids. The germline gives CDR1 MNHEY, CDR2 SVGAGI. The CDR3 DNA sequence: TGTGCCAGCCGGAGCTCTGGAAACACCATATATTTT. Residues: CASRSSGNTIYF.

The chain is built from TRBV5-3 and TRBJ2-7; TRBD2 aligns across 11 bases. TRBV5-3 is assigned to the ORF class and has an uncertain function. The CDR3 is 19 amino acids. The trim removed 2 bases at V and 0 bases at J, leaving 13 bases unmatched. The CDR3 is CARSFDGLAGFLSSYEQYF. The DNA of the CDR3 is TGTGCCAGAAGCTTCGACGGACTAGCGGGCTTTTTAAGCTCCTACGAGCAGTACTTC.

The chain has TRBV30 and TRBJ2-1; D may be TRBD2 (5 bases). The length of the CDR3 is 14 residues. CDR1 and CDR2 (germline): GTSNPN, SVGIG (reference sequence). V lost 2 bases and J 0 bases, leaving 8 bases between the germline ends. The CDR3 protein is CAWSRGSSYNEQFF. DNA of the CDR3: TGTGCCTGGAGTAGAGGGAGCTCCTACAATGAGCAGTTCTTC.

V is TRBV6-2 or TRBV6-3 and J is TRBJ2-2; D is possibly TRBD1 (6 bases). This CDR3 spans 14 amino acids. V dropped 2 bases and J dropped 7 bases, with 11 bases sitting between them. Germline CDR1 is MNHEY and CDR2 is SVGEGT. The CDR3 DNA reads TGTGCCAGCAGTTACGGGGGCTCCGGCGGGGAGCTGTTTTTT. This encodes CASSYGGSGGELFF.

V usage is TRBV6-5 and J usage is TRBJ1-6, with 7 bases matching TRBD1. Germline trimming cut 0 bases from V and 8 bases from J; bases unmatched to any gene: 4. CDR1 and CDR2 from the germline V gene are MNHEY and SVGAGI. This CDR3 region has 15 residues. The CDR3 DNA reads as TGTGCCAGCAGTTACTCTGACAGGGTGTATTCACCCCTCCACTTT. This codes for CASSYSDRVYSPLHF.

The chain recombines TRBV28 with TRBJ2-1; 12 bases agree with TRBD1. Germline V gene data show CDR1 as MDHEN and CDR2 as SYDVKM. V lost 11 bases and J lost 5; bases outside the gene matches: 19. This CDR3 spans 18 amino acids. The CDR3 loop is CAAWSGQGAVSGHNEQFF. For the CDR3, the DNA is TGTGCCGCCTGGTCGGGACAGGGGGCTGTTAGCGGACACAATGAGCAGTTCTTC.

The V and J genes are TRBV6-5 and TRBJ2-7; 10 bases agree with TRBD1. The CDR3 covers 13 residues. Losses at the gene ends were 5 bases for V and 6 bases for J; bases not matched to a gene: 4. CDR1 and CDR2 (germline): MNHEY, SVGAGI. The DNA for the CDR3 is TGTGCCAGCAGTATGGACAGGGGGTTCGAGCAGTACTTC. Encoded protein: CASSMDRGFEQYF.

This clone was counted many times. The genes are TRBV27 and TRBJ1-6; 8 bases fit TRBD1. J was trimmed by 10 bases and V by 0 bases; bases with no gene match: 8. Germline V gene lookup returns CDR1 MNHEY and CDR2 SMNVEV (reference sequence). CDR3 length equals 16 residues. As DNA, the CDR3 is TGTGCCAGCAGTTTATCGAAGACAGGGGCCTTATCACCCCTCCACTTT. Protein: CASSLSKTGALSPLHF.

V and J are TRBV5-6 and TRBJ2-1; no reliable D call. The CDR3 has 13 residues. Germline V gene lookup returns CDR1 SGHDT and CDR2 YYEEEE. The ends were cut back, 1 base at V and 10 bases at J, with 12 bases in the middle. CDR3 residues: CASSLLRVEEQFF. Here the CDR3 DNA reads TGTGCCAGCAGCTTGCTCCGGGTAGAGGAGCAGTTCTTC.

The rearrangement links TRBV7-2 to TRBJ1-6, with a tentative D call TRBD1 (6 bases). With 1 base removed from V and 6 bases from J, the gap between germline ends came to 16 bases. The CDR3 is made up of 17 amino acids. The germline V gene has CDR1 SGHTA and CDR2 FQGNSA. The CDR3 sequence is CASSLVGSGVSNSPLHF. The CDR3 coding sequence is TGTGCCAGCAGCTTAGTAGGGTCAGGGGTATCTAATTCACCCCTCCACTTT.

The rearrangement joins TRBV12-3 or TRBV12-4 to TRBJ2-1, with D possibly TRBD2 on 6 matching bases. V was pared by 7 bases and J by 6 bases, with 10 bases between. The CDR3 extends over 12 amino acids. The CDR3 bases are TGTGCCAGCAAAATGACTAGCAATGAGCAGTTCTTC. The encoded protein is CASKMTSNEQFF.

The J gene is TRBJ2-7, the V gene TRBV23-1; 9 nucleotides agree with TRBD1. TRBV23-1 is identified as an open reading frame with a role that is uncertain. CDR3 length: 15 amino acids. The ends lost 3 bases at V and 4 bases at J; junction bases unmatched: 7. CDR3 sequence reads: CASSHEDRGGYEQYF. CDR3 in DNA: TGCGCCAGCAGTCACGAGGACAGGGGAGGATACGAGCAGTACTTC.

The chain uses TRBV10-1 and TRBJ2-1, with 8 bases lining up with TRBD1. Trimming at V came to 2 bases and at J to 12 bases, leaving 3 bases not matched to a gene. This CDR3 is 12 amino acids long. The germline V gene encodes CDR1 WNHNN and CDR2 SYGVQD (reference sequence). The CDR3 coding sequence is TGCGCCAGCAGTGAGCAAGGACAGGGGCAGTTCTTC. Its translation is CASSEQGQGQFF.

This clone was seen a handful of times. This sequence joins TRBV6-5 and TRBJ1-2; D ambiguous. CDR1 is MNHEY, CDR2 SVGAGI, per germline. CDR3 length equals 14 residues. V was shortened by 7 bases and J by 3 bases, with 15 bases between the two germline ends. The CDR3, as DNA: TGTGCCAGCACCAAAGCCCCAATGGACTATGGCTACACCTTC. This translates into CASTKAPMDYGYTF.

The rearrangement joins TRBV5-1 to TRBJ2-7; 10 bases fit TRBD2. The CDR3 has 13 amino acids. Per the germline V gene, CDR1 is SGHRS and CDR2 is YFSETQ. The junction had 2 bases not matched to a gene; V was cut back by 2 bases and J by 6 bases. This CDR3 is CASSLGTSVEQYF. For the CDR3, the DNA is TGCGCCAGCAGCTTAGGGACTAGCGTCGAGCAGTACTTC.

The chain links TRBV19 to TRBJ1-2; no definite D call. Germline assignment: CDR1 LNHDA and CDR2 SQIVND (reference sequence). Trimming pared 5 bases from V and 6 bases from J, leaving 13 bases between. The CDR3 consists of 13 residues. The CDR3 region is CASSPLTNHGYTF. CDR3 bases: TGTGCCAGTAGTCCCTTGACAAACCATGGCTACACCTTC.

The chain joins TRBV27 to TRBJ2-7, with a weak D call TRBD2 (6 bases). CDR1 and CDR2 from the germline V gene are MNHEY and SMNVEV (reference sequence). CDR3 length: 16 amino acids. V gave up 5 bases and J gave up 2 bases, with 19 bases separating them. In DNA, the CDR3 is TGTGCCAGCAGTCCCGATCTAGCGCCCGGGACCTACGAGCAGTACTTC. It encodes CASSPDLAPGTYEQYF.

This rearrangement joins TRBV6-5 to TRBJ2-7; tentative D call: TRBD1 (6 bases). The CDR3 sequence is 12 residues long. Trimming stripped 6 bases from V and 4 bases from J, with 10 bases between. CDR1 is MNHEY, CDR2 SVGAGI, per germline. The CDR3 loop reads CASRDTGYEQYF. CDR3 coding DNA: TGTGCCAGCAGGGACACAGGGTACGAGCAGTACTTC.

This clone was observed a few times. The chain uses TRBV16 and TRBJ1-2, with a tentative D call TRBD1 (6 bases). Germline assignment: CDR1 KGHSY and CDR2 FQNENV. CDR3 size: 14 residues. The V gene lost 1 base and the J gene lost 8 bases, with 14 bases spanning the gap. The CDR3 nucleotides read TGTGCCAGCAGCCAATTAGGGGGACGGGAAGGCTACACCTTC. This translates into CASSQLGGREGYTF.

The CDR3, as DNA: TGTGCCTGGAGAGAGCCGTGGACAGGTACTATCTATGGCTACACCTTC. It specifies CAWREPWTGTIYGYTF. The chain employs TRBV30 and TRBJ1-2, with TRBD1 identical over 7 bases. Germline trimming cut 3 bases from V and 4 bases from J; bases unmatched to any gene: 14. Germline assignment: CDR1 GTSNPN and CDR2 SVGIG (reference sequence). This CDR3 has 16 residues.